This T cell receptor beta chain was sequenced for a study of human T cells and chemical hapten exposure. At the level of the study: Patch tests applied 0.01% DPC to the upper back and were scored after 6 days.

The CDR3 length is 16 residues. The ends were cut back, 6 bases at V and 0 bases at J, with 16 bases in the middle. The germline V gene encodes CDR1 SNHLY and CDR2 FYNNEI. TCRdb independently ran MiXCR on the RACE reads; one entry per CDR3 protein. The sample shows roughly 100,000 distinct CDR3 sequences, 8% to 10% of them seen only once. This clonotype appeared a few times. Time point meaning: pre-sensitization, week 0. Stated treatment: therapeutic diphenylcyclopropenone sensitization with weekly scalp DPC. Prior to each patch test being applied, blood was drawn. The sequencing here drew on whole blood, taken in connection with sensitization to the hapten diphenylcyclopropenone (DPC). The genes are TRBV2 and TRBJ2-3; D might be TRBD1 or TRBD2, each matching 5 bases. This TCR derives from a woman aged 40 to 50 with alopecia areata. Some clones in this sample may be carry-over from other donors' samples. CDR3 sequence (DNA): TGTGCCAGCAGCGGGACCGTAGAAATAAGCACAGATACGCAGTATTTT. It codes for CASSGTVEISTDTQYF.